A selection of T cell receptor beta chains follows, all from one sample in a study of CD8+CD57+ T cells in acquired aplastic anemia. TCRdb used MiXCR to reprocess the reads, holding one entry per CDR3 protein. The sample contains 160,000 or so distinct CDR3 sequences, around half of which appear only once. The source material was sorted CD4+, CD8+, or CD8+CD57+ T cells (not recorded which) from PBMCs. The receptors originated from a human donor with aplastic anemia. Both conserved end residues are part of each CDR3. The order of the fields is clone size, D gene, V gene, J gene, CDR3 protein, CDR3 DNA. A D gene is named only where the DNA matches it firmly. For some rows the clone size is stated as once, few or many, or as a class when expanded; others skip it.

.	.	TRBV7-8	TRBJ2-3	CASSLALVPATDTQYF	TGTGCCAGCAGCTTAGCGTTGGTGCCAGCCACAGATACGCAGTATTTT
few	TRBD1	TRBV7-6	TRBJ2-7	CASSPRAGGLSYEQYF	TGTGCCAGCAGCCCGAGAGCAGGGGGCCTCTCCTACGAGCAGTACTTC
.	.	TRBV28	TRBJ1-5	CASGESKGQPQHF	TGTGCCAGCGGAGAAAGCAAAGGTCAGCCCCAGCATTTT
.	.	TRBV7-9	TRBJ1-2	CASSAAGTAYGYTF	TGTGCCAGCAGCGCCGCTGGGACGGCCTATGGCTACACCTTC
many	.	TRBV5-1	TRBJ2-7	CASSPITGTSYEQYF	TGCGCCAGCAGCCCCATTACCGGGACCTCCTACGAGCAGTACTTC
many	.	TRBV7-2	TRBJ1-2	CASSFEIPGVANYGYTF	TGTGCCAGCAGCTTTGAGATCCCAGGTGTAGCTAACTATGGCTACACCTTC
.	.	TRBV20-1	TRBJ1-2	CSAGETGYGYTF	TGCAGTGCTGGAGAGACAGGCTATGGCTACACCTTC
.	TRBD2	TRBV20-1	TRBJ2-7	CSARGEGTSGYEQYF	TGCAGTGCTAGAGGGGAAGGGACTAGCGGCTACGAGCAGTACTTC
.	.	TRBV7-3	TRBJ1-1	CASSPLAGEAFF	TGTGCCAGCAGCCCATTAGCAGGTGAAGCTTTCTTT
.	.	TRBV15	TRBJ1-2	CATSRALEGDYGYTF	TGTGCCACCAGCAGAGCCTTGGAGGGGGACTATGGCTACACCTTC
many	.	TRBV29-1	TRBJ2-1	CSVGERDKGFDEQFF	TGCAGCGTTGGGGAGCGGGACAAGGGGTTCGATGAGCAGTTCTTC
.	.	TRBV25-1	TRBJ1-1	CASSEYRYTEAFF	TGTGCCAGCAGTGAATATCGATACACTGAAGCTTTCTTT
many	TRBD2	TRBV19	TRBJ2-2	CASTSTGGLGELFF	TGTGCCAGTACCTCGACGGGGGGTTTAGGGGAGCTGTTTTTT
many	.	TRBV27	TRBJ1-2	CASSLVEGYGYTF	TGTGCCAGCAGTCTGGTAGAAGGCTATGGCTACACCTTC
.	.	TRBV30	TRBJ2-3	CAWSVRVLSTDTQYF	TGTGCCTGGAGTGTTCGAGTACTTAGCACAGATACGCAGTATTTT
.	.	TRBV27	TRBJ1-5	CASSSAGRSGQPQHF	TGTGCCAGCAGTTCGGCGGGCAGGTCCGGACAGCCCCAGCATTTT
.	TRBD1	TRBV24-1	TRBJ2-7	CATSEAGTGVHEQYF	TGTGCCACCAGTGAAGCCGGGACAGGGGTACACGAGCAGTACTTC
many	TRBD2	TRBV20-1	TRBJ2-7	CSSAPLDSGSGEQYF	TGCAGTTCCGCCCCCCTCGATAGCGGGAGCGGCGAGCAGTACTTC
many	TRBD2	TRBV6-1	TRBJ2-7	CASRGTSVRTYEQYF	TGTGCCAGCAGGGGGACTAGCGTAAGAACCTACGAGCAGTACTTC
.	TRBD1	TRBV28	TRBJ1-2	CASSSGGYGYTF	TGTGCCAGCAGTTCAGGGGGTTATGGCTACACCTTC
.	TRBD1	TRBV19	TRBJ2-7	CASTGGSYEQYF	TGTGCCAGTACAGGGGGCTCCTACGAGCAGTACTTC
many	.	TRBV20-1	TRBJ2-5	CSAIHPVVQETQYF	TGCAGTGCTATTCATCCAGTGGTTCAAGAGACCCAGTACTTC
once	TRBD2	TRBV4-2	TRBJ2-5	CASSQGTNQETQYF	TGTGCCAGCAGCCAGGGGACTAACCAAGAGACCCAGTACTTC
many	.	TRBV4-3	TRBJ2-5	CASSQDPGYQETQYF	TGCGCCAGCAGCCAGGACCCAGGGTACCAAGAGACCCAGTACTTC
.	TRBD1	TRBV5-4	TRBJ1-2	CASSLQQGADYGYTF	TGTGCCAGCAGCCTACAACAGGGGGCGGACTATGGCTACACCTTC
many	.	TRBV11-2	TRBJ2-6	CASSLARGANVLTF	TGTGCCAGCAGCCTAGCAAGGGGGGCCAACGTCCTGACTTTC
.	.	TRBV7-2	TRBJ1-1	CASSFRWMNAEAFF	TGTGCCAGCAGCTTCAGGTGGATGAACGCTGAAGCTTTCTTT
.	.	TRBV7-2	TRBJ1-6	CASSFEVGPLHF	TGTGCCAGCAGCTTTGAAGTGGGGCCCCTCCACTTT
.	.	TRBV11-1	TRBJ2-7	CASSWDPGPEQYF	TGTGCCAGCAGCTGGGATCCAGGGCCCGAGCAGTACTTC
.	.	TRBV10-3	TRBJ2-3	CASSPERAYEGDTQYF	TGTGCCAGCAGCCCCGAGCGGGCTTACGAGGGGGATACGCAGTATTTT
.	TRBD2	TRBV20-1	TRBJ2-1	CSAIRGLATGEQFF	TGCAGTGCGATTAGGGGACTAGCGACGGGGGAGCAGTTCTTC
.	.	TRBV7-3	TRBJ1-1	CASSLAGPNTEAFF	TGTGCCAGCAGCTTAGCGGGCCCGAACACTGAAGCTTTCTTT
.	TRBD2	TRBV7-9	TRBJ2-7	CASSESGTSEQYF	TGTGCCAGCAGCGAATCCGGGACTAGCGAGCAGTACTTC
few	.	TRBV24-1	TRBJ1-5	CASERGGNQPQHF	TGTGCCAGCGAAAGGGGAGGTAATCAGCCCCAGCATTTT
many	TRBD2	TRBV24-1	TRBJ2-1	CATAVPGLAGGEQFF	TGTGCCACCGCCGTTCCGGGACTAGCGGGAGGTGAGCAGTTCTTC
few	TRBD2	TRBV5-4	TRBJ2-2	CASSLGLASGELFF	TGTGCCAGCAGCTTGGGACTAGCCTCCGGGGAGCTGTTTTTT
.	.	TRBV24-1	TRBJ1-2	CATSSSGDYTF	TGTGCCACCAGTAGCAGCGGGGACTACACCTTC
few	TRBD1	TRBV29-1	TRBJ1-2	CSVAQGGLYGYTF	TGCAGCGTTGCTCAGGGGGGACTTTATGGCTACACCTTC
.	.	TRBV11-2	TRBJ2-3	CASSSRGGESTDTQYF	TGTGCCAGCAGCTCCCGGGGTGGGGAGAGCACAGATACGCAGTATTTT
many	.	TRBV29-1	TRBJ2-7	CSMVVTGYEQYF	TGCAGCATGGTAGTAACAGGCTACGAGCAGTACTTC
.	.	TRBV6-5	TRBJ1-1	CASSYGQLSQGPEAFF	TGTGCCAGCAGTTATGGACAGCTCTCCCAAGGACCTGAAGCTTTCTTT
few	.	TRBV29-1	TRBJ1-2	CSVVLGKDSNYGYTF	TGCAGCGTTGTGTTAGGGAAGGATTCCAACTATGGCTACACCTTC
.	TRBD1	TRBV20-1	TRBJ1-2	CSATSTGGGDYGYTF	TGCAGTGCTACCTCTACAGGGGGCGGGGACTATGGCTACACCTTC
.	.	TRBV7-8	TRBJ1-1	CASSFQAGSGEAFF	TGTGCCAGCAGCTTCCAGGCAGGGAGTGGTGAAGCTTTCTTT
.	.	TRBV18	TRBJ2-5	CAGSPGGQETQYF	TGTGCCGGCTCACCAGGAGGACAAGAGACCCAGTACTTC